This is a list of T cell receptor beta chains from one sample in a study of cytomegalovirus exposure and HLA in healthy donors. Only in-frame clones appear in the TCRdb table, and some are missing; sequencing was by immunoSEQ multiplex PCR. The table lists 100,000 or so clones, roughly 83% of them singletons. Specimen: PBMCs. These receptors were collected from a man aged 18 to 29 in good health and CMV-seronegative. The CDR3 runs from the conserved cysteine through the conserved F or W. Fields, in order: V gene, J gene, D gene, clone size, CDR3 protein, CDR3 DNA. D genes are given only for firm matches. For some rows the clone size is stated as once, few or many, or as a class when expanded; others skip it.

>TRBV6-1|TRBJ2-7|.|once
CASSVGDTTYEQYF
TGTGCCAGCAGTGTAGGGGACACTACCTACGAGCAGTACTTC
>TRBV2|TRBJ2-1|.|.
CAKLRGSLYNEQFF
TGTGCCAAGTTAAGGGGGAGTCTATACAATGAGCAGTTCTTC
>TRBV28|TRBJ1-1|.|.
CASSLSTEAFF
TGTGCCAGCAGTTTGAGCACTGAAGCTTTCTTT
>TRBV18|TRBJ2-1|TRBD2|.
CASSQTSERYNEQFF
TGTGCCAGCTCTCAAACTAGCGAACGCTACAATGAGCAGTTCTTC
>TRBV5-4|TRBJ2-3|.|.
CASSDFWGRSDTQYF
TGTGCCAGCAGCGACTTTTGGGGGCGCTCAGATACGCAGTATTTT
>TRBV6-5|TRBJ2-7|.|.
CASRRQVYEQYF
TGTGCCAGCAGGCGACAGGTGTACGAGCAGTACTTC
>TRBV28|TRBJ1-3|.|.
CASTIGGARSGNTIYF
TGTGCCAGCACCATCGGGGGGGCACGCTCTGGAAACACCATATATTTT
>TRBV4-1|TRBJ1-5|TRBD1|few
CASSPQGGGQPQHF
TGCGCCAGCAGCCCCCAGGGGGGAGGCCAGCCCCAGCATTTT
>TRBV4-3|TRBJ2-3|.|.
CASSQPGHPSTDTQYF
TGCGCCAGCAGCCAACCAGGACACCCTAGCACAGATACGCAGTATTTT
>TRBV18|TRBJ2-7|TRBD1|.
CASSQVGTGDEQYF
TGTGCCAGCTCACAGGTCGGGACAGGGGACGAGCAGTACTTC
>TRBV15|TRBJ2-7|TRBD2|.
CATTQRPRQAGDNEQYF
TGTGCCACAACCCAGCGCCCACGACAAGCGGGAGACAACGAGCAGTACTTC
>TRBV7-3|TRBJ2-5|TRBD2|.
CASSLGAGGPTETQYF
TGTGCCAGCAGCTTAGGTGCGGGAGGGCCAACAGAGACCCAGTACTTC
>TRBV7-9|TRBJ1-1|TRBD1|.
CASSTTGTGDTEAFF
TGTGCCAGCAGCACCACAGGGACAGGGGACACTGAAGCTTTCTTT
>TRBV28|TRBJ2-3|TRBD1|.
CASSRLPGQGTDTQYF
TGTGCCAGCAGCCGCCTCCCGGGACAGGGTACAGATACGCAGTATTTT
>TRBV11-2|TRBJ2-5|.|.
CASSLGVDRRQETQYF
TGTGCCAGCAGCTTAGGGGTCGACAGGAGGCAAGAGACCCAGTACTTC
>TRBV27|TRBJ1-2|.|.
CASSLRGDGYTF
TGTGCCAGCAGTTTAAGGGGCGATGGCTACACCTTC